These 7 T cell receptor beta chains were all obtained from the same sample, sequenced in a study of human T cells and chemical hapten exposure. Sample time point: patch test 2, 6 weeks after DPC sensitization. Treatment indicated: therapeutic diphenylcyclopropenone sensitization with weekly scalp DPC. TCRdb independently ran MiXCR on the RACE reads; one entry per CDR3 protein. The sample has 100,000 or so distinct CDR3 sequences, 7% to 10% seen once; the top ten hold about 2%. The sample in question was whole blood, obtained in connection with sensitization to the hapten diphenylcyclopropenone (DPC). The receptors come from a woman aged 40 to 49 with alopecia areata. Some clones in this sample may be carry-over from other donors' samples.

This clonotype was detected ten times or more. The V call is TRBV7-2, the J call TRBJ2-1; 9 nucleotides agree with TRBD1. The length of the CDR3 is 15 residues. V shed 5 bases and J 4 bases; nucleotides not matched to a gene: 6. Germline values: CDR1 SGHTA, CDR2 FQGNSA. CDR3 sequence reads: CASSPDRGGYNEQFF. The DNA for the CDR3 is TGTGCCAGCAGCCCTGACAGGGGGGGATACAATGAGCAGTTCTTC.

The rearrangement links TRBV19 to TRBJ1-5; D gene ambiguous. Germline V gene data show CDR1 as LNHDA and CDR2 as SQIVND (reference sequence). The V gene lost 4 bases and the J gene lost 0 bases, with 10 bases spanning the gap. The CDR3 covers 15 residues. The CDR3 region is CASSTPPDSNQPQHF. CDR3 coding DNA: TGTGCCAGTAGTACACCTCCGGATAGCAATCAGCCCCAGCATTTT.

This clonotype was counted only a few times. The chain's CDR3 is CACNAGVYEQYF. The CDR3, as DNA: TGTGCCTGTAACGCTGGGGTCTACGAGCAGTACTTC. V gene TRBV28 combines with J gene TRBJ2-7; no firm D call. Trimming cost V 11 bases and J 3 bases, with 14 bases left between them. Germline V gene sequence: CDR1 MDHEN, CDR2 SYDVKM. The CDR3 totals 12 residues.

The chain recombines TRBV20-1 with TRBJ2-3; D possibly corresponds to TRBD2 (6 bases). This CDR3 contains 15 residues. Germline values: CDR1 DFQATT, CDR2 SNEGSKA (reference sequence). Trimming pared 3 bases from V and 0 bases from J, leaving 13 bases between. The CDR3 nucleotides read TGCAGTGCTAGTCGCTCCAGCGGGAGCACAGATACGCAGTATTTT. It translates to CSASRSSGSTDTQYF.

The chain couples TRBV20-1 to TRBJ2-3; D is possibly TRBD2 (6 bases). This CDR3 has 14 amino acids. V lost 2 bases to trimming and J lost 4 bases, with 13 bases between them. Germline V gene lookup returns CDR1 DFQATT and CDR2 SNEGSKA (reference sequence). The chain's CDR3 is CSARRGSRADTQYF. The CDR3 DNA follows: TGCAGTGCTAGACGGGGGAGTCGCGCAGATACGCAGTATTTT.

As for this clonotype: A much larger clone sits a single nucleotide away, making a read error possible. The CDR3 loop is CATGRTDSGANVLTF. The CDR3 region has the DNA TGTGCCACCGGCAGAACAGACTCTGGGGCCAACGTCCTGACTTTC. J is TRBJ2-6 and V is TRBV15; D uncertain. The length of the CDR3 is 15 residues. Germline V gene sequence: CDR1 LNHNV, CDR2 YYDKDF (reference sequence).

This clonotype was detected only a few times. The V gene is TRBV20-1, the J gene TRBJ1-1; TRBD1 matches 8 bases. Germline V gene data show CDR1 as DFQATT and CDR2 as SNEGSKA (reference sequence). This CDR3 is 15 amino acids long. V shed 3 bases and J 4 bases; nucleotides not matched to a gene: 10. CDR3 sequence: CSASPQDRAGTEAFF. As DNA, the CDR3 is TGCAGTGCTAGCCCCCAGGACAGGGCGGGCACTGAAGCTTTCTTT.